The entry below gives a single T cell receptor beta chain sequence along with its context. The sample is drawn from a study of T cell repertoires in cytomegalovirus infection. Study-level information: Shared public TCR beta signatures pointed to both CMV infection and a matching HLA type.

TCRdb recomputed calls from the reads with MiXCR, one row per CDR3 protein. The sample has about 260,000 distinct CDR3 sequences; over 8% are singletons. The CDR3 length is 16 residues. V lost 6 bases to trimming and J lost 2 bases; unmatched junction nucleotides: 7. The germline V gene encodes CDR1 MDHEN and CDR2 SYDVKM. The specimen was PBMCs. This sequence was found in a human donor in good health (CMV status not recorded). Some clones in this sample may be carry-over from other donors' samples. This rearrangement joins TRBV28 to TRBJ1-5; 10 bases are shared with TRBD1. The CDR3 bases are TGTGCCAGCAGCCTAAGACAGGGGGCCGGCAATCAGCCCCAGCATTTT. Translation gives CASSLRQGAGNQPQHF.